Listed below are T cell receptor beta chains from one sample, sequenced in a study of pediatric ulcerative colitis. Libraries were prepared by immunoSEQ multiplex PCR; TCRdb keeps only in-frame clonotypes and omits some of them. Counted here are 10,000 to 13,000 clones, roughly 82% occurring once; the ten biggest clones make up around 3.9%. The sequencing sample was made of gut tissue. The receptor source for this set is a girl aged 10 to 17 who was a control in a study of pediatric ulcerative colitis. Both conserved end residues are part of each CDR3. A D gene is named only where the DNA matches it firmly.

d_call: .
cdr3_length: 13
v_call: TRBV7-9
j_call: TRBJ2-6
cdr3_aa: CASLSSGANVLTF
cdr3_nt: TGTGCCAGTTTATCCTCTGGGGCCAACGTCCTGACTTTC

d_call: TRBD1
cdr3_length: 14
v_call: TRBV11-3
j_call: TRBJ1-5
cdr3_aa: CASSLQGTNQPQHF
cdr3_nt: TGTGCCAGCAGTCTACAGGGGACCAATCAGCCCCAGCATTTT

d_call: .
cdr3_length: 11
v_call: TRBV19
j_call: TRBJ2-5
cdr3_aa: CASSMEETQYF
cdr3_nt: TGTGCCAGTAGTATGGAAGAGACCCAGTACTTC

d_call: TRBD2
cdr3_length: 18
v_call: TRBV7-3
j_call: TRBJ2-1
cdr3_aa: CASSSTTGLARVRNEQFF
cdr3_nt: TGTGCCAGCAGCTCAACGACGGGACTAGCGAGAGTAAGGAATGAGCAGTTCTTC

d_call: TRBD2
cdr3_length: 14
v_call: TRBV5-4
j_call: TRBJ2-3
cdr3_aa: CASSLTSGGDTQYF
cdr3_nt: TGTGCCAGCAGCTTGACTAGCGGCGGAGATACGCAGTATTTT

d_call: .
cdr3_length: 16
v_call: TRBV28
j_call: TRBJ1-5
cdr3_aa: CASSFSATYSNQPQHF
cdr3_nt: TGTGCCAGCAGTTTTTCCGCGACCTATAGCAATCAGCCCCAGCATTTT

d_call: TRBD1
cdr3_length: 13
v_call: TRBV6-5
j_call: TRBJ1-1
cdr3_aa: CASSYGTEWEAFF
cdr3_nt: TGTGCCAGCAGTTATGGGACAGAGTGGGAAGCTTTCTTT

d_call: .
cdr3_length: 17
v_call: TRBV7-8
j_call: TRBJ2-3
cdr3_aa: CASSWGAQRDPTDTQYF
cdr3_nt: TGTGCCAGCAGCTGGGGGGCCCAGCGGGATCCCACAGATACGCAGTATTTT

d_call: .
cdr3_length: 14
v_call: TRBV6-5
j_call: TRBJ1-1
cdr3_aa: CASSAPGLNTEAFF
cdr3_nt: TGTGCCAGCAGTGCCCCAGGATTGAACACTGAAGCTTTCTTT

d_call: .
cdr3_length: 14
v_call: TRBV5-1
j_call: TRBJ2-1
cdr3_aa: CASGPGTLYNEQFF
cdr3_nt: TGCGCCAGCGGCCCCGGGACATTATACAATGAGCAGTTCTTC

d_call: .
cdr3_length: 12
v_call: TRBV6-5
j_call: TRBJ2-1
cdr3_aa: CASGAYYNEQFF
cdr3_nt: TGTGCCTCCGGGGCCTATTACAATGAGCAGTTCTTC

d_call: TRBD1
cdr3_length: 14
v_call: TRBV2
j_call: TRBJ2-5
cdr3_aa: CASSGQGSGETQYF
cdr3_nt: TGTGCCAGCAGTGGACAGGGCTCAGGAGAGACCCAGTACTTC

d_call: TRBD1
cdr3_length: 13
v_call: TRBV7-2
j_call: TRBJ2-7
cdr3_aa: CASSWDRGYEQYF
cdr3_nt: TGTGCCAGCAGCTGGGACAGGGGCTACGAGCAGTACTTC

d_call: TRBD2
cdr3_length: 19
v_call: TRBV19
j_call: TRBJ2-2
cdr3_aa: CASSMNSGSYREPTGELFF
cdr3_nt: TGTGCCAGTAGTATGAATAGCGGGAGCTACAGGGAGCCTACCGGGGAGCTGTTTTTT

d_call: TRBD2
cdr3_length: 15
v_call: TRBV7-2
j_call: TRBJ2-1
cdr3_aa: CASSLSGRTYNEQFF
cdr3_nt: TGTGCCAGCAGCCTTAGCGGGAGAACCTACAATGAGCAGTTCTTC